Listed here are 30 T cell receptor beta chains from one sample, sequenced in a study of cytotoxic CD8 clonotypes in ibrutinib-treated CLL. Sequencing used immunoSEQ multiplex PCR; TCRdb keeps in-frame clones, though not all of them. The table includes 100,000 to 150,000 clones, 75% to 90% detected once. This sample comprised PBMCs, obtained after 24 months of ibrutinib treatment. These receptors originate from a human donor with chronic lymphocytic leukemia.

This clone was seen only a few times. The chain has TRBV27 and TRBJ1-2; D remains unclear. Germline V gene lookup returns CDR1 MNHEY and CDR2 SMNVEV (reference sequence). With 4 bases removed from V and 4 bases from J, the gap between germline ends came to 10 bases. CDR3 size: 13 residues. The DNA of the CDR3 is TGTGCCAGCAGTTACTTTGGATCCTATGGCTACACCTTC. Its translation: CASSYFGSYGYTF.

The V and J genes are TRBV5-1 and TRBJ2-7; possibly TRBD1 or TRBD2 for D (6 bases each). V lost 8 bases and J lost 3, with 18 bases in between. The CDR3 spans 14 residues. In germline, CDR1 is SGHRS, CDR2 YFSETQ. The CDR3 DNA reads TGCGCCAGTCAACTTGGAGAGGGGGGCTACGAGCAGTACTTC. Translating it yields CASQLGEGGYEQYF.

CDR3 residues: CACHEGGGSYNSPLHF. The CDR3 DNA is TGTGCCTGCCACGAGGGGGGGGGCTCCTATAATTCACCCCTCCACTTT. This chain uses TRBV28 with TRBJ1-6; a possible D gene is TRBD1 (6 bases). With 11 bases removed from V and 0 bases from J, the gap between germline ends came to 17 bases. Per germline, CDR1 MDHEN and CDR2 SYDVKM. This CDR3 is built from 16 residues.

This chain links TRBV9 with TRBJ1-6; D not certain. Germline values: CDR1 SGDLS, CDR2 YYNGEE. The CDR3 length is 12 residues. Trimming removed 4 bases from V and 8 bases from J, with 7 bases in between. The CDR3 is CASSNGDSPLHF. CDR3 DNA: TGTGCCAGCAGCAACGGGGATTCACCCCTCCACTTT.

This chain joins TRBV5-1 and TRBJ2-7, with 9 bases matching TRBD2. V shed 7 bases, J shed 6 bases, and the junction held 14 bases outside the gene matches. The CDR3 covers 15 residues. CDR1 is SGHRS, CDR2 YFSETQ, per germline. CDR3 residues: CASSSTGLAGFEQYF. The CDR3 coding sequence is TGCGCCAGCTCATCAACGGGACTAGCAGGGTTCGAGCAGTACTTC.

A few counts support this clone. The chain joins TRBV30 to TRBJ1-3, with no clear D. Trimming stripped 1 base from V and 0 bases from J, with 4 bases between. CDR1 is GTSNPN, CDR2 SVGIG, per germline (reference sequence). There are 13 residues in the CDR3. The DNA of the CDR3 is TGTGCCTGGAGTGCATTCTCTGGAAACACCATATATTTT. It encodes CAWSAFSGNTIYF. The whole variable domain, filled in from reference TRBV30 and TRBJ1-3, reads SQTIHQWPATLVQPVGSPLSLECTVEGTSNPNLYWYRQAAGRGLQLLFYSVGIGQISSEVPQNLSASRPQDRQFILSSKKLLLSDSGFYLCAWSAFSGNTIYFGEGSWLTVV.

The CDR3 bases are TGTGCCAGCAGTATCGGCAATGAGCAGTTCTTC. This codes for CASSIGNEQFF. The rearrangement joins TRBV28 to TRBJ2-1; no firm D call. The CDR3 extends over 11 amino acids. V lost 5 bases and J 6 bases, leaving 5 bases between the germline ends. Germline-derived CDR1 and CDR2 are MDHEN and SYDVKM.

The V gene is TRBV5-1, the J gene TRBJ1-1; possibly TRBD1 for D (6 bases). V was clipped by 2 bases and J by 1 base, with 24 bases between them. Germline CDR1 SGHRS, CDR2 YFSETQ. There are 19 residues in the CDR3. The CDR3 here is CASSLNLIRPGQANTEAFF. The CDR3 region has the DNA TGCGCCAGCAGCTTAAACCTTATACGTCCGGGACAAGCGAACACTGAAGCTTTCTTT. Combining the CDR3 with reference TRBV5-1 and TRBJ1-1 gives the whole variable domain KAGVTQTPRYLIKTRGQQVTLSCSPISGHRSVSWYQQTPGQGLQFLFEYFSETQRNKGNFPGRFSGRQFSNSRSEMNVSTLELGDSALYLCASSLNLIRPGQANTEAFFGQGTRLTVV.

This chain connects TRBV15 to TRBJ1-1; D possibly corresponds to TRBD1 (5 bases). Per the germline V gene, CDR1 is LNHNV and CDR2 is YYDKDF (reference sequence). V was clipped by 0 bases and J by 2 bases, with 10 bases between them. The CDR3 totals 15 residues. CDR3 sequence (DNA): TGTGCCACCAGCAGAGATGACCGGGACAACACTGAAGCTTTCTTT. Translated, it gives CATSRDDRDNTEAFF.

The gene calls are TRBV19 and TRBJ2-3, with TRBD2 identical over 10 bases. The CDR3 runs to 15 residues. Germline values: CDR1 LNHDA, CDR2 SQIVND (reference sequence). V shed 5 bases, J shed 2 bases, and the junction held 4 bases outside the gene matches. The CDR3 nucleotides are TGTGCCAGTAGTCCTCTAGCGGGAGTCACAGATACGCAGTATTTT. Its protein product is CASSPLAGVTDTQYF.

The chain links TRBV15 to TRBJ2-1; D assignment may be TRBD1 or TRBD2 (5 bases each). The CDR3 length is 15 residues. V was pared by 0 bases and J by 7 bases, with 13 bases between. CDR1 is LNHNV, CDR2 YYDKDF, per germline (reference sequence). The CDR3, as DNA: TGTGCCACCAGCAGAGATGGGGCCCTAGCAAATGAGCAGTTCTTC. This translates into CATSRDGALANEQFF.

The V and J genes are TRBV28 and TRBJ2-7, with 9 bases that match TRBD1. The CDR3 loop spans 15 amino acids. Per germline, CDR1 MDHEN and CDR2 SYDVKM. Trimming took 4 bases from V and 2 from J; bases not matched to a gene: 6. DNA for the CDR3: TGTGCCAGCAGTTCCGCCGGGACAGGGACCTACGAGCAGTACTTC. Protein: CASSSAGTGTYEQYF.

The CDR3 is CASSMGVGPNEQFF. The CDR3 nucleotides read TGTGCCAGTAGTATGGGAGTTGGGCCAAATGAGCAGTTCTTC. The rearrangement links TRBV19 to TRBJ2-1, with a possible D match to TRBD2 (5 bases). V dropped 3 bases and J dropped 7 bases, with 13 bases sitting between them. Germline lookup yields CDR1 LNHDA and CDR2 SQIVND (reference sequence). The CDR3 runs to 14 residues.

The chain employs TRBV2 and TRBJ1-4, with 7 bases fitting TRBD1. CDR3 size: 14 residues. The J segment lost 4 bases and the V segment lost 3 bases, leaving 2 bases of the junction unmatched. From germline, CDR1 is SNHLY and CDR2 FYNNEI. In nucleotides, the CDR3 is TGTGCCAGCAGTGAGGACAGGTATAATGAAAAACTGTTTTTT. Protein product: CASSEDRYNEKLFF.

The V and J genes are TRBV6-1 and TRBJ1-2; D not certain. Trimming cost V 1 base and J 3 bases, with 15 bases left between them. The CDR3 spans 16 residues. Looked up from germline, CDR1 is MNHNS and CDR2 is SASEGT. CDR3 sequence: CASSEVPARGYYGYTF. Here the CDR3 DNA reads TGTGCCAGCAGTGAAGTACCCGCTCGTGGGTACTATGGCTACACCTTC.

V usage is TRBV5-1 and J usage is TRBJ1-1; 12 positions match TRBD1. This CDR3 has 16 amino acids. The J segment lost 5 bases and the V segment lost 0 bases, leaving 5 bases of the junction unmatched. Germline loops: CDR1 SGHRS, CDR2 YFSETQ. CDR3: CASSLGDRGLWTEAFF. The CDR3 DNA follows: TGCGCCAGCAGCTTGGGGGACAGGGGGCTTTGGACTGAAGCTTTCTTT.

J is TRBJ1-4 and V is TRBV15, with 8 nucleotides matching TRBD1. The CDR3 consists of 15 residues. CDR1 and CDR2 (germline): LNHNV, YYDKDF (reference sequence). The V segment lost 3 bases and the J segment 5 bases; nucleotides outside the gene matches: 5. CDR3 bases: TGTGCCACCAGCAGGGACAGGGCCCGAAATGAAAAACTGTTTTTT. It is translated as CATSRDRARNEKLFF.

The chain links TRBV28 to TRBJ2-7; the match to TRBD1 covers 7 bases. CDR1 is MDHEN, CDR2 SYDVKM, per germline. The CDR3 runs to 15 residues. V shed 6 bases and J 0 bases; nucleotides not matched to a gene: 8. The CDR3 loop is CASSPGQASSYEQYF. As DNA, the CDR3 is TGTGCCAGCAGCCCCGGACAGGCTAGCTCCTACGAGCAGTACTTC.

The genes are TRBV27 and TRBJ1-2; 9 positions match TRBD1. Germline assignment: CDR1 MNHEY and CDR2 SMNVEV (reference sequence). The V segment lost 6 bases and the J segment 4 bases; nucleotides outside the gene matches: 3. This CDR3 has 13 amino acids. CDR3 in amino acids: CASRTGGGYGYTF. The CDR3 nucleotides are TGTGCCAGCAGGACAGGGGGTGGCTATGGCTACACCTTC.

The V gene is TRBV18, the J gene TRBJ2-2, with 9 bases matching TRBD2. The CDR3 spans 16 residues. V lost 2 bases and J lost 2; bases outside the gene matches: 3. Germline V gene data show CDR1 as KGHSH and CDR2 as LQKENI. The DNA of the CDR3 is TGTGCCAGCTCACCAATCCTAGCGGGAAACACCGGGGAGCTGTTTTTT. Translation: CASSPILAGNTGELFF.

This rearrangement joins TRBV4-2 to TRBJ1-4; D unclear. The CDR3 runs to 15 residues. The ends were cut back, 3 bases at V and 1 base at J, with 9 bases in the middle. Per germline, CDR1 LGHNA and CDR2 YNFKEQ. The CDR3: CASSQSGGTNEKLFF. The CDR3 DNA sequence: TGTGCCAGCAGCCAGTCTGGTGGAACTAATGAAAAACTGTTTTTT.

The V call is TRBV19, the J call TRBJ1-2; tentatively, D is TRBD1 (6 bases). Germline V gene data show CDR1 as LNHDA and CDR2 as SQIVND (reference sequence). Trimming stripped 3 bases from V and 8 bases from J, with 19 bases between. CDR3 length: 15 residues. CDR3 amino acids: CASSIPRGRGYGYTF. In nucleotides, the CDR3 is TGTGCCAGTAGTATTCCCCGTGGCAGGGGCTACGGCTACACCTTC.

This sequence joins TRBV7-9 and TRBJ1-2; perhaps TRBD1 as D (6 bases). This CDR3 is 16 amino acids long. Germline V gene lookup returns CDR1 SEHNR and CDR2 FQNEAQ (reference sequence). V was clipped by 5 bases and J by 4 bases, with 20 bases between them. The CDR3 protein is CASSDGWGAQGYGYTF. CDR3 coding DNA: TGTGCCAGCAGCGATGGGTGGGGGGCGCAGGGCTATGGCTACACCTTC.

The chain is built from TRBV5-4 and TRBJ1-2; 10 bases align to TRBD1. The V gene's germline CDR1 is SGHNT and CDR2 YYREEE (reference sequence). The J segment lost 8 bases and the V segment lost 4 bases, leaving 17 bases of the junction unmatched. The CDR3 consists of 17 residues. CDR3 amino acids: CASSPVPGQGMRLGYTF. CDR3 in DNA: TGTGCCAGCAGCCCCGTCCCGGGACAGGGGATGAGGTTGGGCTACACCTTC.

This rearrangement joins TRBV5-1 to TRBJ2-3; 11 bases map to TRBD2. With V trimmed by 6 bases and J by 5 bases, 8 bases remained unmatched. This CDR3 has 15 residues. Germline values: CDR1 SGHRS, CDR2 YFSETQ. The CDR3 DNA sequence: TGCGCCAGCACCCTGACTAGCGGGGAGGGAGATACGCAGTATTTT. This translates into CASTLTSGEGDTQYF.

This chain connects TRBV5-1 to TRBJ2-7; D not resolved. CDR1 SGHRS and CDR2 YFSETQ come from the germline V gene. The CDR3 covers 13 residues. Trimming removed 0 bases from V and 2 bases from J, with 6 bases in between. The DNA of the CDR3 is TGCGCCAGCAGCTTGGAGGCAGCCTACGAGCAGTACTTC. Translated: CASSLEAAYEQYF.

The genes are TRBV28 and TRBJ1-3; D uncertain. The CDR3 loop spans 15 amino acids. Germline CDR1 and CDR2: MDHEN and SYDVKM. The V and J ends lost 2 bases and 2 bases respectively, with 10 bases between them. CDR3 residues: CASSLKAYTGNTIYF. CDR3 DNA sequence: TGTGCCAGCAGTTTAAAAGCATACACTGGAAACACCATATATTTT.

Of note for this clone: Mismatch with germline at one junction end may stem from a read error. The CDR3 loop is CASSSGTGRRAFF. In DNA form, the CDR3 reads TGTGCTAGCAGCTCAGGGACCGGGAGGAGAGCTTTCTTT. The chain combines TRBV7-7 with TRBJ1-1; a weak D match, TRBD1 (5 bases). Germline CDR1 and CDR2: SSHAT and FNYEAQ (reference sequence). CDR3 length equals 13 residues.

The chain uses TRBV7-3 and TRBJ2-2; 10 bases agree with TRBD1. The germline V gene has CDR1 SGHTA and CDR2 FQGTGA. V shed 5 bases and J 6 bases; nucleotides not matched to a gene: 9. CDR3 length: 16 residues. CDR3 sequence reads: CASSRDRGLVPGELFF. CDR3 DNA: TGTGCCAGCAGCAGGGACAGGGGTTTGGTACCCGGGGAGCTGTTTTTT.

This clone turned up a few times. The rearrangement links TRBV4-2 to TRBJ1-6; possible D gene TRBD1, 5 bases. This CDR3 is built from 15 residues. The V gene's germline CDR1 is LGHNA and CDR2 YNFKEQ. The V and J ends lost 1 base and 8 bases respectively, with 12 bases between them. The CDR3 DNA is TGTGCCAGCAGCCAAGCCAGGGCGAGGGATTCACCCCTCCACTTT. It translates to CASSQARARDSPLHF.